This T cell receptor (beta chain) was recorded in a study of blood T cell repertoires in COVID-19. The study assigned cohorts using participant-reported clinical history. This CDR3 has 13 residues. Germline values: CDR1 SQVTM, CDR2 ANQGSEA. The ends were cut back, 3 bases at V and 1 base at J, with 8 bases in the middle. Repertoires were generated with immunoSEQ multiplex PCR, while TCRdb's copy carries only in-frame clones and drops some. The data hold about 260,000 clones, with about 86% observed a single time. The sequenced material came from PBMCs or T cells enriched from blood (not recorded which). The sequence came from a man aged 30-40 years with acute COVID-19. This sequence joins TRBV29-1 and TRBJ2-3; no clear D. CDR3 nucleotides: TGCAGCGTTGAGCCGGGTCGCACAGATACGCAGTATTTT. Protein sequence: CSVEPGRTDTQYF.